This T cell receptor beta chain was captured by sequencing in a study of identical twins. In every case, the donor was a healthy Caucasian. One entry per CDR3 protein results from TCRdb running MiXCR on the 5' RACE reads. The sample lists about 520,000 distinct CDR3 sequences; roughly 21% were seen once. As concerns this clonotype: Antigen unknown.

Whole-study findings and limits: There was more out-of-frame TCR alpha sharing in monozygotic twins than models estimated. Part of the zero-insertion signal could reflect confounding by invariant MAIT and iNKT cells.

The CDR3 spans 11 residues. Germline-derived CDR1 and CDR2 are DFQATT and SNEGSKA (reference sequence). Trimming left V 3 bases short and J 7 bases short, with 10 bases between. These same records also appear under a second study, on T cells expressing NK-cell markers. Per that paper: Dominant NKG2C+ clonotypes made up roughly 1.0-8% of CD8+ T cells in roughly six donors.

Sample: CD4+ T cells sorted from blood. The chain uses TRBV20-1 and TRBJ2-7; D gene unclear. This receptor was identified in a young woman in good health. This CDR3 reads CSARQLGEQYF. In DNA form, the CDR3 reads TGCAGTGCTAGGCAGTTGGGAGAGCAGTACTTC.